The entry below gives a single T cell receptor beta chain sequence along with its context. The sample belongs to a study of T cells after somatic rescue of genetic block. The V gene end was trimmed by 5 bases and the J gene end by 0 bases; junction bases not matched to a gene: 11. This CDR3 is built from 17 residues. The germline gives CDR1 MRHNA, CDR2 SNTAGT. Here immunoSEQ multiplex PCR was the method, and the copy in TCRdb shows in-frame clones only, minus some. The table has roughly 71,000 clones, more than 75% seen once; the top ten hold approximately 2.9%. The sequence was obtained from a young man. J is TRBJ2-3 and V is TRBV6-4, with 7 bases matching TRBD1. Material for sequencing was peripheral blood mononuclear cells (PBMCs). The CDR3 sequence: CASSPSGTAISTDTQYF. The CDR3 bases are TGTGCCAGCAGTCCGAGTGGGACAGCGATAAGCACAGATACGCAGTATTTT.